This T cell receptor beta chain comes out of a study of cytomegalovirus exposure and HLA in healthy donors. CDR3 length: 16 amino acids. The germline gives CDR1 SGHTA, CDR2 FQGTGA. Trimming cost V 1 base and J 7 bases; bases outside gene matches: 10. Study observations and caveats: Common viral pathogens (according to a later analysis) appeared linked to several of the most significant clusters. The sole available immune exposure information was CMV serostatus.

PCR was performed using 60 Vbeta and 13 Jbeta primers. As originally analysed: About 10 million of 65 million to 95 million unique TCR beta chains were shared, per a later count. Using immunoSEQ multiplex PCR, the repertoire was profiled, and TCRdb retains in-frame clones only, with some absent. V and J calls plus clone size are reproduced from that table; the DNA served to infer D and trimming. The profile shows about 98,000 clones, roughly 70% of them singletons. With regard to this clone: Antigen unknown.

The sequence was collected from a male donor in good health and CMV-seronegative. What was sequenced was PBMCs. This sequence joins TRBV7-3 and TRBJ2-1; TRBD2 aligns across 7 bases. CDR3 sequence: CASSLSGRLAQNEQFF. CDR3 in DNA: TGTGCCAGCAGCTTAAGTGGGCGACTAGCTCAAAATGAGCAGTTCTTC. Full variable domain (missing parts from reference TRBV7-3 and TRBJ2-1): GAGVSQTPSNKVTEKGKYVELRCDPISGHTALYWYRQSLGQGPEFLIYFQGTGAADDSGLPNDRFFAVRPEGSVSTLKIQRTERGDSAVYLCASSLSGRLAQNEQFFGPGTRLTVL.